This T cell receptor (beta chain) was observed in a study of OX40 agonist ivuxolimab in advanced cancers. Study as a whole: From about 20 to 80 years was the age range, with a mean of roughly 64 years, and approximately 80% were male. Study-level points and caveats: Partial responders at 0.1-3.0 mg/kg had among the lowest clonal expansion.

With respect to this clone: Its antigen is not known.

Assay: immunoSEQ multiplex PCR; the TCRdb copy retains only in-frame clones and omits some. The sample records about 63,000 clones, roughly nine tenths being singletons. The ends lost 2 bases at V and 5 bases at J; junction bases unmatched: 5. The CDR3 contains 14 residues. Germline values: CDR1 PRHDT, CDR2 FYEKMQ (reference sequence). The input for sequencing was CD4+ or CD8+ T cells sorted from blood, taken in a trial of the OX40 agonist ivuxolimab. The TCR comes from an adult with an advanced solid tumor such as melanoma, head and neck, liver or kidney cancer. V usage is TRBV13 and J usage is TRBJ2-7; 8 bases fit TRBD2. CDR3 nucleotides: TGTGCCAGCAGCTTAAGACTAGCGAAGGACGAGCAGTACTTC. Protein product: CASSLRLAKDEQYF. Complete variable domain (other parts from reference TRBV13 and TRBJ2-7): AAGVIQSPRHLIKEKRETATLKCYPIPRHDTVYWYQQGPGQDPQFLISFYEKMQSDKGSIPDRFSAQQFSDYHSELNMSSLELGDSALYFCASSLRLAKDEQYFGPGTRLTVT.